These 24 T cell receptor beta chains were sequenced from one sample in a study of blood T cell repertoires in COVID-19. Profiled with immunoSEQ multiplex PCR; TCRdb holds only in-frame clones, not every one. The sample records roughly 300,000 clones, around nine tenths being singletons. Material for sequencing was peripheral blood. Source of these receptors: a woman aged 30 to 39 with COVID-19, enrolled during active disease.

The chain recombines TRBV18 with TRBJ1-1; 12 nucleotides match TRBD1. This CDR3 contains 19 residues. With 11 bases clipped from V and 5 bases from J, the junction kept 24 bases outside the gene matches. Germline V gene data show CDR1 as KGHSH and CDR2 as LQKENI. CDR3 loop: CAAKAGQGARIVTGTEAFF. The CDR3 DNA is TGTGCCGCCAAGGCGGGACAGGGGGCCCGAATTGTAACCGGGACTGAAGCTTTCTTT.

The chain links TRBV7-9 to TRBJ1-3; perhaps TRBD1 as D (6 bases). CDR3 length: 19 amino acids. Per the germline V gene, CDR1 is SEHNR and CDR2 is FQNEAQ (reference sequence). V was cut by 4 bases and J by 1 base, with 23 bases left in between. For the CDR3, the DNA is TGTGCCAGCAGCTCTCCCTTTACGGCCGGACAGTTTTCTGGAAACACCATATATTTT. Translated, it gives CASSSPFTAGQFSGNTIYF.

The chain links TRBV11-2 to TRBJ2-1; tentative D call: TRBD2 (5 bases). Trimming stripped 8 bases from V and 4 bases from J, with 18 bases between. The CDR3 loop spans 15 amino acids. CDR1 and CDR2 from the germline V gene are SGHAT and FQNNGV. The CDR3 protein is CASAPGDKMYNEQFF. The CDR3 region has the DNA TGTGCCAGCGCCCCCGGGGATAAAATGTACAATGAGCAGTTCTTC.

This chain links TRBV5-6 with TRBJ1-5, with TRBD1 matching 9 bases. Germline loops: CDR1 SGHDT, CDR2 YYEEEE. The CDR3 runs to 15 residues. V shed 5 bases and J 5 bases; nucleotides not matched to a gene: 8. This CDR3 is CASSSTGGRDQPQHF. The CDR3 region has the DNA TGTGCCAGCAGTTCAACAGGGGGCCGGGATCAGCCCCAGCATTTT.

The J gene is TRBJ1-2, the V gene TRBV2, with a weak D call TRBD1 (5 bases). The V end was cut by 4 bases, the J end by 6 bases, with 15 bases between. The CDR3 consists of 14 residues. CDR1 SNHLY and CDR2 FYNNEI come from the germline V gene. In DNA form, the CDR3 reads TGTGCCAGCAGTGTCGGGGGAGGAGGGGATGGCTACACCTTC. This gives the protein CASSVGGGGDGYTF.

The genes are TRBV18 and TRBJ1-5; TRBD1 might be the D (5 bases). Trimming stripped 4 bases from V and 2 bases from J, with 9 bases between. Germline loops: CDR1 KGHSH, CDR2 LQKENI. The CDR3 runs 14 residues. CDR3 DNA: TGTGCCAGCTCACGTCCGGGGGGCAATCAGCCCCAGCATTTT. This translates into CASSRPGGNQPQHF.

The chain is built from TRBV7-2 and TRBJ1-2, with 8 positions matching TRBD1. Per germline, CDR1 SGHTA and CDR2 FQGNSA. CDR3 length: 13 residues. V trimming: 4 bases; J trimming: 6 bases; junction bases outside the gene matches: 4. CDR3 in amino acids: CASSSTGGDGYTF. CDR3 DNA: TGTGCCAGCAGCTCTACAGGGGGTGATGGCTACACCTTC.

The V and J genes are TRBV15 and TRBJ1-1; tentative D call: TRBD1 (5 bases). The V gene lost 0 bases and the J gene lost 0 bases, with 14 bases spanning the gap. The CDR3 has 17 amino acids. Looked up from germline, CDR1 is LNHNV and CDR2 is YYDKDF (reference sequence). The CDR3 bases are TGTGCCACCAGCAGAGATCTAACCACACAGGTGAACACTGAAGCTTTCTTT. Its translation is CATSRDLTTQVNTEAFF.

The DNA of the CDR3 is TGTGCCAGCAGACCTTCAGGACAGGGAGGTTCACCCCTCCACTTT. It yields the protein CASRPSGQGGSPLHF. The chain recombines TRBV6-2 or TRBV6-3 with TRBJ1-6, with 8 bases identical to TRBD1. The ends lost 6 bases at V and 9 bases at J; junction bases unmatched: 10. Germline V CDR1 and CDR2: MNHEY, SVGEGT. The CDR3 is made up of 15 amino acids.

The J gene is TRBJ1-2, the V gene TRBV29-1; 9 positions agree with TRBD1. In germline, CDR1 is SQVTM, CDR2 ANQGSEA. With 7 bases clipped from V and 5 bases from J, the junction kept 5 bases outside the gene matches. This CDR3 region has 12 residues. CDR3 protein: CSAPDRGYGYTF. CDR3 DNA: TGCAGCGCCCCGGACAGGGGTTATGGCTACACCTTC.

CDR3 bases: TGTGCCAGCAGCAGGACCGACAGGGAGGACTACGAGCAGTACTTC. Its translation: CASSRTDREDYEQYF. This chain connects TRBV21-1 to TRBJ2-7; the tabulated D call, TRBD1, remains unverified against the DNA. TRBV21-1 is classified as a pseudogene. CDR3 length: 15 amino acids.

The chain has TRBV5-1 and TRBJ1-6; 9 bases fit TRBD1. Germline CDR1 SGHRS, CDR2 YFSETQ. The V and J ends lost 4 bases and 6 bases, in that order; junction bases with no gene match: 8. This CDR3 is built from 16 residues. The CDR3 sequence: CASSPGGTGINSPLHF. The DNA of the CDR3 is TGCGCCAGCAGCCCAGGCGGGACAGGGATTAATTCACCCCTCCACTTT.

The CDR3 nucleotides are TGTGCCAGCAGGCCTACAGGGGTGAACGAGCAGTACTTC. It encodes CASRPTGVNEQYF. V usage is TRBV6-2 or TRBV6-3 and J usage is TRBJ2-7; 7 bases line up with TRBD1. V shed 6 bases, J shed 5 bases, and the junction held 7 bases outside the gene matches. Germline lookup yields CDR1 MNHEY and CDR2 SVGEGT. The CDR3 extends over 13 amino acids.

This clone was recorded only once. The J gene is TRBJ2-1, the V gene TRBV7-9; 14 nucleotides line up with TRBD2. CDR3 length: 17 residues. CDR1 SEHNR and CDR2 FQNEAQ come from the germline V gene (reference sequence). With V trimmed by 6 bases and J by 0 bases, 4 bases remained unmatched. The CDR3 loop is CASSLGLAGVSYNEQFF. CDR3 nucleotides: TGTGCCAGCAGTCTGGGACTAGCGGGGGTCTCCTACAATGAGCAGTTCTTC.

The chain carries TRBV7-6 and TRBJ1-1; tentative D call: TRBD1 (6 bases). V shed 5 bases and J shed 2 bases, with 18 bases lying between them. Germline V gene data show CDR1 as SGHVS and CDR2 as FNYEAQ. This CDR3 has 16 amino acids. CDR3 bases: TGTGCCAGCAGCGGGCGCCCGGGACACAGAAACACTGAAGCTTTCTTT. It encodes CASSGRPGHRNTEAFF.

The V gene is TRBV7-9, the J gene TRBJ1-6; possible D gene TRBD1, 5 bases. Germline assignment: CDR1 SEHNR and CDR2 FQNEAQ (reference sequence). The CDR3 consists of 17 residues. Trimming took off 0 bases at V and 7 bases at J, with 16 bases between the two ends. The CDR3 loop reads CASSLARSRALNSPLHF. DNA of the CDR3: TGTGCCAGCAGCTTAGCGCGATCCAGGGCCCTCAATTCACCCCTCCACTTT.

The rearrangement joins TRBV27 to TRBJ1-5; 7 bases agree with TRBD1. The V gene's germline CDR1 is MNHEY and CDR2 SMNVEV (reference sequence). CDR3 length equals 19 residues. The V and J ends lost 6 bases and 2 bases, in that order; junction bases with no gene match: 19. Written as DNA, the CDR3 is TGTGCCAGCAGCCTACGGGGGCCAGGGGGTTTTAGTGGCAATCAGCCCCAGCATTTT. This gives the protein CASSLRGPGGFSGNQPQHF.

Turning to this clone: The sample carries other DNA sequences with the same CDR3. The chain employs TRBV27 and TRBJ2-7; TRBD2 matches 8 bases. J gave up 4 bases and V 3 bases, and 2 bases lay outside the gene matches. From germline, CDR1 is MNHEY and CDR2 SMNVEV (reference sequence). The length of the CDR3 is 13 residues. The DNA of the CDR3 is TGTGCCAGCAGTTTCCGGGGGGGTTACGAGCAGTACTTC. Protein sequence: CASSFRGGYEQYF.

The rearrangement links TRBV25-1 to TRBJ2-5, with 8 bases matching TRBD2. Trimming cost V 3 bases and J 3 bases; bases outside gene matches: 9. Germline values: CDR1 MGHDK, CDR2 SYGVNS. This CDR3 is 16 amino acids long. The CDR3 DNA reads as TGTGCCAGCAGTGACTGGCGGGGGGCGACGAAAGAGACCCAGTACTTC. Amino acid sequence: CASSDWRGATKETQYF.

The rearrangement links TRBV6-6 to TRBJ1-2; 8 bases align to TRBD1. Germline lookup yields CDR1 MNHNY and CDR2 SVGAGI (reference sequence). The CDR3 contains 15 residues. V dropped 6 bases and J dropped 7; count of bases not matched to a gene: 13. The DNA of the CDR3 is TGTGCCAGCAGCTCCTCTTCAGGGGGCATCTCTGGCTACACCTTC. It is translated as CASSSSSGGISGYTF.

The CDR3 sequence: CASSLVEAGGETQYF. The DNA of the CDR3 is TGTGCCAGCAGCTTAGTTGAGGCGGGGGGAGAGACCCAGTACTTC. V gene TRBV7-6 combines with J gene TRBJ2-5; TRBD2 aligns across 8 bases. Germline assignment: CDR1 SGHVS and CDR2 FNYEAQ. The CDR3 has 15 residues. The V gene end was trimmed by 1 base and the J gene end by 4 bases; junction bases not matched to a gene: 5.

This chain joins TRBV11-2 and TRBJ2-2; no clear D gene. V lost 2 bases and J lost 8, with 3 bases in between. Germline V gene sequence: CDR1 SGHAT, CDR2 FQNNGV. The CDR3 is made up of 11 amino acids. For the CDR3, the DNA is TGTGCCAGCAGCTTACTAGGGGAGCTGTTTTTT. It translates to CASSLLGELFF.

This chain joins TRBV6-5 and TRBJ1-6; 11 bases fit TRBD1. With 4 bases clipped from V and 9 bases from J, the junction kept 5 bases outside the gene matches. This CDR3 spans 15 amino acids. In germline, CDR1 is MNHEY, CDR2 SVGAGI. CDR3 bases: TGTGCCAGCAGTTCCGGGACAGGGGGTTTTTCACCCCTCCACTTT. This translates into CASSSGTGGFSPLHF.

This clone was counted once. This rearrangement joins TRBV5-1 to TRBJ2-3; TRBD1 is a possible D gene (5 bases). CDR1 and CDR2 (germline): SGHRS, YFSETQ. The CDR3 extends over 14 amino acids. V lost 8 bases and J 2 bases, leaving 15 bases between the germline ends. The CDR3, as DNA: TGCGCCAGTCGACGGCAGGGTAACACAGATACGCAGTATTTT. Residues: CASRRQGNTDTQYF.